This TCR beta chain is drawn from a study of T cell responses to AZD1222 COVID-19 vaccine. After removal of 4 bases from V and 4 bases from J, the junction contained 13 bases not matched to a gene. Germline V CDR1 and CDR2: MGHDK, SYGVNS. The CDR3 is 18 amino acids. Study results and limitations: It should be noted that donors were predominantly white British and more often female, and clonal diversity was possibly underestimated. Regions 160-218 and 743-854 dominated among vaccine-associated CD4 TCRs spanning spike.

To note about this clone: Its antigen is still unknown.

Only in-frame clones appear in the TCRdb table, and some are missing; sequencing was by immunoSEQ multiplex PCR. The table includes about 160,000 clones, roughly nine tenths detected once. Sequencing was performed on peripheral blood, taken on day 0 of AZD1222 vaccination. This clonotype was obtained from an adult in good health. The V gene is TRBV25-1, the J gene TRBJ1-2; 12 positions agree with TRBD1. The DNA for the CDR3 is TGTGCCAGCAGTGGTTTCAGGGACAGGGGGCCGCCCCCCTATGGCTACACCTTC. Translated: CASSGFRDRGPPPYGYTF.